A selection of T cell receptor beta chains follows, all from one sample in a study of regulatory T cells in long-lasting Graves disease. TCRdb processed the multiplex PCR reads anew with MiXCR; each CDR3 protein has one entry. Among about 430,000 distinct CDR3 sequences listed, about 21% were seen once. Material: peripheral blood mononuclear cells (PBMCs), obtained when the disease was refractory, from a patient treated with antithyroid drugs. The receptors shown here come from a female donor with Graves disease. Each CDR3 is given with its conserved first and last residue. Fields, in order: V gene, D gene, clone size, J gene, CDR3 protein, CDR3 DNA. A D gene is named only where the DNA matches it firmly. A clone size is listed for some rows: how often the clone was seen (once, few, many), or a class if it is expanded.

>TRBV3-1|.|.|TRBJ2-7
CASSPSGLPSPYEQYF
TGTGCCAGCAGCCCCTCGGGACTCCCTTCCCCCTACGAGCAGTACTTC
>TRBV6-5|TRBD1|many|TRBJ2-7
CASSYSGQGYEQYF
TGTGCCAGCAGTTACTCAGGACAGGGCTACGAGCAGTACTTC
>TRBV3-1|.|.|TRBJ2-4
CASSQGVVWGAKNIQYF
TGTGCCAGCAGCCAGGGAGTAGTTTGGGGAGCCAAAAACATTCAGTACTTC
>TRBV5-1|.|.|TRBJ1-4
CASSLAKTAPGEKLFF
TGCGCCAGCAGCTTGGCCAAGACAGCCCCGGGGGAAAAACTGTTTTTT
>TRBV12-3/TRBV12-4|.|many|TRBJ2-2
CASSPGAGFYTGELFF
TGTGCCAGCAGTCCTGGGGCAGGATTCTACACCGGGGAGCTGTTTTTT
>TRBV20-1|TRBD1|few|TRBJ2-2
CSARDITGVTGELFF
TGCAGTGCTAGAGATATAACAGGGGTAACCGGGGAGCTGTTTTTT
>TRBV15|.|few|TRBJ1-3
CATSREPYRSGNTIYF
TGTGCCACCAGCAGAGAACCCTACCGGAGCGGAAACACCATATATTTT
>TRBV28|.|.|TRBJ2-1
CASTGTLSSYDEQFF
TGTGCCAGCACCGGGACCTTAAGCTCCTACGATGAGCAGTTCTTC
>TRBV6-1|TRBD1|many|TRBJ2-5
CASSERQGFRETQYF
TGTGCCAGCAGTGAGCGACAGGGGTTTCGAGAGACCCAGTACTTC
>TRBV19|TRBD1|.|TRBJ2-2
CASSPGQGRAGELFF
TGTGCCAGTAGTCCCGGACAGGGTAGGGCCGGGGAGCTGTTTTTT
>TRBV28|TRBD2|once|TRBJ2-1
CASSLGASGTRNEQFF
TGTGCCAGCAGTTTAGGGGCTAGCGGGACGAGAAATGAGCAGTTCTTC
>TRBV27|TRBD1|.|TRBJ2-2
CASSLIGQGRKGELFF
TGTGCCAGCAGCCTTATAGGACAGGGAAGGAAGGGGGAGCTGTTTTTT
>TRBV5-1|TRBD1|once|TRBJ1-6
CASSLATGTEFNSPLHF
TGCGCCAGCAGCTTAGCGACCGGGACAGAATTTAATTCACCCCTCCACTTT
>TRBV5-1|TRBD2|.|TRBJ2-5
CASGMGLAGGPGQETQYF
TGCGCCAGCGGCATGGGACTAGCGGGAGGGCCAGGGCAAGAGACCCAGTACTTC
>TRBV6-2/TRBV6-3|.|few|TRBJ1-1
CASSYGQTNTEAFF
TGTGCCAGCAGTTACGGGCAGACGAACACTGAAGCTTTCTTT
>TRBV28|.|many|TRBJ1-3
CASSYRRNTIYF
TGTGCCAGCAGCTATCGACGGAACACCATATATTTT
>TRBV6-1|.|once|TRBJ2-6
CATRPPSGANVLTF
TGTGCCACCAGACCCCCTTCTGGGGCCAACGTCCTGACTTTC
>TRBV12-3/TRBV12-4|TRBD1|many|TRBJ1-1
CASSLVSGGEVDTEAFF
TGTGCCAGCAGTTTAGTGTCAGGGGGCGAGGTCGACACTGAAGCTTTCTTT
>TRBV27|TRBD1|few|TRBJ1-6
CASSMDRALGSPLHF
TGTGCCAGCAGTATGGACAGGGCCCTTGGTTCACCCCTCCACTTT
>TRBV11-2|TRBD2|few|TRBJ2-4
CASSRTSGRASNKNIQYF
TGTGCCAGCAGCCGGACTAGCGGGAGGGCCTCAAATAAAAACATTCAGTACTTC
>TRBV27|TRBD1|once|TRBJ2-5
CASSFYGQGTRVWETQYF
TGTGCCAGCAGTTTTTACGGACAGGGGACCAGGGTGTGGGAGACCCAGTACTTC
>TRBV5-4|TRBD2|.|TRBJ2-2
CASSLLAGSNTGELFF
TGTGCCAGCAGCTTGCTAGCGGGATCGAACACCGGGGAGCTGTTTTTT
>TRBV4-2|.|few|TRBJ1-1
CASSQIQGTEAFF
TGTGCCAGCAGCCAGATCCAGGGCACTGAAGCTTTCTTT
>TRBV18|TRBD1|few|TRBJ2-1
CASSPPRTGVNNEQFF
TGTGCCAGCTCACCACCGAGGACAGGGGTCAACAATGAGCAGTTCTTC
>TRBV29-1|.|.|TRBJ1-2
CSVCIGLDGYTF
TGCAGCGTTTGCATAGGGTTAGATGGCTACACCTTC
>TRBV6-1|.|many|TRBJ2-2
CASRDSRRSGELFF
TGTGCCAGCAGGGACTCACGTCGGTCCGGGGAGCTGTTTTTT